What follows is one T cell receptor (beta chain) and its context. Antigen: not known. With 4 bases removed from V and 0 bases from J, the gap between germline ends came to 13 bases. Per germline, CDR1 MNHEY and CDR2 SVGAGI. This CDR3 region has 17 residues. A second PCR of about 7 to 12 cycles used a sample-barcoded 5' primer and a J-beta primer mix. One entry per CDR3 protein, called by TCRdb with MiXCR from the 5' RACE reads. The sample yields 850,000 to 1,000,000 distinct CDR3 sequences, approximately 49% seen once. The data originate from a study of blood T cells in healthy people across ages. Study conclusions and caveats: Donor CMV infection status was unknown, possibly confounding age-related changes in expanded clonotypes. It was held that the diversity estimates obtained from one million T cells were underestimates.

Drawn from each donor were about 9 milliliters of peripheral blood. Per sample, extraction of total RNA gave at least 5.5 micrograms in every case. The sequence was collected from a man in his thirties or forties in good health. This chain connects TRBV6-5 to TRBJ1-6; TRBD1 might be the D (5 bases). The sequenced sample consisted of blood. CDR3 coding DNA: TGTGCCAGCAGTTTGGGGCAACCGAGCTCCTATAATTCACCCCTCCACTTT. This sequence encodes CASSLGQPSSYNSPLHF.